The clone carrying this T cell receptor beta chain turned up a few times. The target antigen is unknown. The V gene end was trimmed by 1 base and the J gene end by 0 bases; junction bases not matched to a gene: 6. Germline CDR1 and CDR2: LGHNA and YSLEER. There are 16 residues in the CDR3. The data were obtained in a study of T-cell memory formation after mild COVID-19. Study-level findings and limits: Some responding clones appeared in pre-infection memory, suggesting cross-reactive memory joined. Mainly in CM and EM were contracting CD4+ clones; CD8+ were in EMRA. Clones that shrank (day 15 to 85) were balanced CD4/CD8, whereas later expanders leaned CD4+.

The TCR alpha and TCR beta cDNA libraries, bearing sample barcodes and UMIs, were generated by 5'RACE using constant-segment primers. Each CDR3 protein is one row after TCRdb ran MiXCR on the 5' RACE reads. The sample shows about 500,000 distinct CDR3 sequences, about a fifth of them seen only once. This chain joins TRBV4-3 and TRBJ2-7; 7 bases line up with TRBD2. Sequencing was performed on PBMCs or a T cell subset sorted from them (not recorded which). This receptor was obtained from an adult woman who had mild COVID-19 (a few samples of this study predate the infection). Cell type and time point are not known. This CDR3 is CASSQAPSGSSYEQYF. The CDR3 DNA is TGCGCCAGCAGCCAAGCCCCTAGCGGCAGCTCCTACGAGCAGTACTTC.